This is a list of T cell receptor beta chains from one sample in a study of blood T cell repertoires in COVID-19. Produced via immunoSEQ multiplex PCR; TCRdb's table is partial and in-frame only. The sample records about 310,000 clones, 70% to 90% being singletons. Sequenced sample: PBMCs or T cells enriched from blood (not recorded which). These receptors were collected from a man aged 25-45 years who had recovered from COVID-19. CDR3s leave out the opening cysteine and the closing phenylalanine or tryptophan. The size entry is marked missing in some rows and otherwise reads once, few, many or a size class.

TRBJ2-1,TRBV7-9,.,ASSKRGGPYNEQF
TRBJ1-2,TRBV5-1,.,ASSLEGFGYT
TRBJ1-2,TRBV10-3,.,AISPGGGFTGYT
TRBJ2-2,TRBV27,.,ARSGAGELF
TRBJ1-6,TRBV7-9,.,ASSPNLLGQDSPLH
TRBJ2-3,TRBV5-1,.,ASRARTSTDTQY
TRBJ1-5,TRBV24-1,.,ATSDSTGGSNQPQH
TRBJ1-4,TRBV2,.,ASSKQGTNEKLF
TRBJ2-7,TRBV5-1,few,ASSLEVRLGYSYEQY
TRBJ2-2,TRBV12-3/TRBV12-4,.,ASSRNTGELF
TRBJ2-1,TRBV9,.,ASSTRGGLSEQF
TRBJ1-2,TRBV10-3,.,AISEGEDRANYGYT
TRBJ2-1,TRBV9,.,ASSVGPGQTINEQF
TRBJ2-1,TRBV30,few,AWVKDSSYNEQF
TRBJ2-7,TRBV30,.,AWSGLAVYEQY
TRBJ1-2,TRBV3-1/TRBV3-2,.,ASTLRTGGYGYT
TRBJ1-2,TRBV9,.,ASSVGSDYGYGYT
TRBJ1-1,TRBV10-3,.,AIRTVNTEAF
TRBJ2-2,TRBV15,.,ATSKGTGDTGELF
TRBJ2-1,TRBV12-3/TRBV12-4,.,ASSFGGEQF
TRBJ1-2,TRBV27,.,ASSTRRDRERAGYT
TRBJ1-2,TRBV6-4,.,ASSDLGGYGYT
TRBJ1-2,TRBV4-3,.,ASSAEGADGYT
TRBJ1-1,TRBV2,many,ASSRDSNTEAF
TRBJ2-3,TRBV3-1/TRBV3-2,.,ASSQGISLDTQY
TRBJ1-6,TRBV19,.,ASSLTGRDSPLH
TRBJ1-4,TRBV5-5,.,ASSSGTAGTTNEKLF
TRBJ1-2,TRBV7-6,.,ASSLQGAIGYT
TRBJ2-5,TRBV11-2,.,ASSLESRGTQY
TRBJ1-1,TRBV9,.,ASSGYTESEAF
TRBJ1-2,TRBV13,.,ASRLGGQGFYGYT
TRBJ1-6,TRBV30,.,AWRLDTSNSPLH
TRBJ1-5,TRBV4-1,.,ASSSTGNSNQPQH
TRBJ2-7,TRBV4-2,.,ASSLGLASEQY
TRBJ1-1,TRBV9,.,ASSPNFRGPGNTEAF
TRBJ1-6,TRBV7-8,.,ASSLFRQGGSPLH
TRBJ1-2,TRBV19,.,ASSIRYGTVNYGYT
TRBJ2-2,TRBV9,.,ASSVDAGTALTGELF
TRBJ2-3,TRBV6-5,.,ASSLVQTRTDTQY
TRBJ1-6,TRBV2,.,ASGEEMRQGNSPLH
TRBJ2-2,TRBV5-5,once,ASSYSVGEDTGELF
TRBJ2-5,TRBV2,.,ASSEESNRGYQETQY
TRBJ2-5,TRBV3-1/TRBV3-2,.,ASSRSGGTSRETQY
TRBJ1-4,TRBV14,.,ASSQLQGGGQLF
TRBJ1-5,TRBV5-5,once,ASSLVDRETYSNQPQH
TRBJ2-1,TRBV10-3,.,AISTTMNNEQF
TRBJ1-1,TRBV2,once,ASSGTGLTEAF
TRBJ2-1,TRBV7-9,.,ASSPPTESSYNEQF
TRBJ1-1,TRBV5-1,.,ASRLGRNTEAF
TRBJ2-3,TRBV27,.,ASRRLAGGYTDTQY
TRBJ2-5,TRBV6-5,.,ASKILDRGLETQY
TRBJ1-1,TRBV19,.,ASSMGGTGFTEAF
TRBJ1-1,TRBV19,.,ASSRRDRGNTEAF
TRBJ2-3,TRBV14,.,ASSQATPFSDTQY